This record concerns one T cell receptor beta chain sequence. The target antigen is unknown. The V segment lost 0 bases and the J segment 5 bases; nucleotides outside the gene matches: 9. Germline V CDR1 and CDR2: SGDLS, YYNGEE. The length of the CDR3 is 16 residues. This sample is drawn from a study of identical twins. TCRdb re-analysed the 5' RACE reads in MiXCR, keeping a single row per CDR3 protein. The sample yields 500,000 to 600,000 distinct CDR3 sequences, less than 25% seen once. The study's findings and limits: Fewer insertions marked abundant cord blood beta clonotypes; young adult naive trended weakly, memory not at all.

The same specimen was also included in a second study, on T cells expressing NK-cell markers. According to that study: HCMV specificity of expanded NKG2C+ T cell clones remained unclear.

The V and J genes are TRBV9 and TRBJ2-5, with TRBD2 matching 8 bases. The clonotype comes from a woman aged 18-35 years in good health. Sequenced sample: CD4+ T cells sorted from blood. CDR3 sequence reads: CASSVELAGGRETQYF. CDR3 bases: TGTGCCAGCAGCGTAGAATTGGCGGGGGGTAGGGAGACCCAGTACTTC.